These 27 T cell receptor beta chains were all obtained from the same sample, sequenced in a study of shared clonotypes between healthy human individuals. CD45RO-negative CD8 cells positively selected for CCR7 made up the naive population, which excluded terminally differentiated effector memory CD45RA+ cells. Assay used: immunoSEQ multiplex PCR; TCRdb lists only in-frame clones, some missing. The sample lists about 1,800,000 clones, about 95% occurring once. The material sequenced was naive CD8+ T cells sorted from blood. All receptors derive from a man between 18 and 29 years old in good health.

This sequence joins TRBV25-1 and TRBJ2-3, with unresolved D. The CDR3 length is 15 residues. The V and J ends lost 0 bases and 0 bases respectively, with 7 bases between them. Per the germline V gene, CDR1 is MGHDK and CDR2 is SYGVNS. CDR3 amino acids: CASSEYVTSTDTQYF. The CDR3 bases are TGTGCCAGCAGTGAATACGTGACTAGCACAGATACGCAGTATTTT.

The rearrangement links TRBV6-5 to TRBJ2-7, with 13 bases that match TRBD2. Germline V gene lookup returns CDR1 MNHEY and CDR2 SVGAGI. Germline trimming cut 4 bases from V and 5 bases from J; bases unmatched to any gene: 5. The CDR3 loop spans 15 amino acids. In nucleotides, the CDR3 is TGTGCCAGCAGTTCGACTAGCGGGGGGCCCCACGAGCAGTACTTC. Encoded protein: CASSSTSGGPHEQYF.

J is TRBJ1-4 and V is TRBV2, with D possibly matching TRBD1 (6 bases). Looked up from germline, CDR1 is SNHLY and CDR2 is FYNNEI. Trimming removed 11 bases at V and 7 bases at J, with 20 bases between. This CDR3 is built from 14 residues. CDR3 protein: CAAKDFGGTEKLFF. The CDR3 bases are TGTGCCGCGAAGGATTTCGGGGGCACTGAAAAACTGTTTTTT.

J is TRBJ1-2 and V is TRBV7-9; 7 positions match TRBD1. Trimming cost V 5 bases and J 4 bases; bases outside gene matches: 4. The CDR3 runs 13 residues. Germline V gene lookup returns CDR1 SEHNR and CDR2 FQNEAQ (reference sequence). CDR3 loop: CASSEGQIYGYTF. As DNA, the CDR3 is TGTGCCAGCAGCGAGGGACAGATCTATGGCTACACCTTC.

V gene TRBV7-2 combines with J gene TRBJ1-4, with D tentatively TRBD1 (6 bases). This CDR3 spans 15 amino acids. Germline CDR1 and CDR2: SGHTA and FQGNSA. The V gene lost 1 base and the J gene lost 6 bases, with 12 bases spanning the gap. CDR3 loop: CASSLGGYRDEKLFF. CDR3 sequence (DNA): TGTGCCAGCAGCTTAGGCGGTTACAGGGATGAAAAACTGTTTTTT. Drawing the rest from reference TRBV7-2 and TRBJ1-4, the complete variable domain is GAGVSQSPSNKVTEKGKDVELRCDPISGHTALYWYRQSLGQGLEFLIYFQGNSAPDKSGLPSDRFSAERTGGSVSTLTIQRTQQEDSAVYLCASSLGGYRDEKLFFGSGTQLSVL.

The CDR3 DNA is TGTGCCAGCAGCTCCTCGCTAGCGGGGGTAAACACCGGGGAGCTGTTTTTT. Translation: CASSSSLAGVNTGELFF. The V gene is TRBV7-3, the J gene TRBJ2-2; 10 bases are shared with TRBD2. V shed 4 bases, J shed 2 bases, and the junction held 7 bases outside the gene matches. This CDR3 has 17 amino acids. Germline-derived CDR1 and CDR2 are SGHTA and FQGTGA. The entire variable domain, with the rest obtained from reference TRBV7-3 and TRBJ2-2, is as follows: GAGVSQTPSNKVTEKGKYVELRCDPISGHTALYWYRQSLGQGPEFLIYFQGTGAADDSGLPNDRFFAVRPEGSVSTLKIQRTERGDSAVYLCASSSSLAGVNTGELFFGEGSRLTVL.

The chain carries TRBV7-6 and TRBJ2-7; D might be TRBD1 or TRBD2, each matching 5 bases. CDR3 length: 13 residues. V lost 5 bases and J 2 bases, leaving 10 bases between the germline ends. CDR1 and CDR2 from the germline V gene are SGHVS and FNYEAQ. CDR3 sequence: CASSRGEAYEQYF. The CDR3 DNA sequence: TGTGCCAGCAGCCGAGGGGAAGCCTACGAGCAGTACTTC.

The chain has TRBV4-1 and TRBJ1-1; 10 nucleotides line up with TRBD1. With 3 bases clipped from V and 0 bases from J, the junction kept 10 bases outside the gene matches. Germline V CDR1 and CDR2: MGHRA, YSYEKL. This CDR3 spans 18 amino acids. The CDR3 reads CASSQKTGGLDMNTEAFF. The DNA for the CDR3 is TGCGCCAGCAGCCAGAAGACAGGGGGCCTAGACATGAACACTGAAGCTTTCTTT.

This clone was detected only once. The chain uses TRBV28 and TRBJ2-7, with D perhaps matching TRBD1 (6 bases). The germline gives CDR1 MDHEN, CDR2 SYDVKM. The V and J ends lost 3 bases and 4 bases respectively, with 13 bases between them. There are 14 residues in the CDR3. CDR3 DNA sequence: TGTGCCAGCAGTTTTTTTCGGACAGAATACGAGCAGTACTTC. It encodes CASSFFRTEYEQYF.

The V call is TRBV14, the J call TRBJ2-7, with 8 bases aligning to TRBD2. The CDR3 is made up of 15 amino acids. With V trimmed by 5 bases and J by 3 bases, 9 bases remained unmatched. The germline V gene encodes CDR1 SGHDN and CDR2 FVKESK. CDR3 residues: CASSVAGQGVYEQYF. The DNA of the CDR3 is TGTGCCAGCAGCGTAGCGGGACAAGGGGTCTACGAGCAGTACTTC.

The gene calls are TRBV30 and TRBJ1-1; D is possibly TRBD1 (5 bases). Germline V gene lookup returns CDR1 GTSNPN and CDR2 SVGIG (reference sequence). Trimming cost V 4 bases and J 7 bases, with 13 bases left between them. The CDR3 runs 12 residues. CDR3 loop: CAWNSWDLEAFF. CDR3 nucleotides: TGTGCCTGGAACAGTTGGGACCTTGAAGCTTTCTTT.

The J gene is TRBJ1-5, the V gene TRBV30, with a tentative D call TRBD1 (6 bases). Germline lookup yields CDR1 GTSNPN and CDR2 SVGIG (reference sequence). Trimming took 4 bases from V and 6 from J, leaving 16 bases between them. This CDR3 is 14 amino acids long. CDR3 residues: CAWNSGGPAQPQHF. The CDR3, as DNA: TGTGCCTGGAATTCGGGGGGCCCCGCTCAGCCCCAGCATTTT.

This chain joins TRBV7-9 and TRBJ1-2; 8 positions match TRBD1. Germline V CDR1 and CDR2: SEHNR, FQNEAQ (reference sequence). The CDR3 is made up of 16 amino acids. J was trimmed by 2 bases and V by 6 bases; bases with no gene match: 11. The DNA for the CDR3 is TGTGCCAGCAGTCGAGGGGAGGGACAGGAAAACTATGGCTACACCTTC. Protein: CASSRGEGQENYGYTF.

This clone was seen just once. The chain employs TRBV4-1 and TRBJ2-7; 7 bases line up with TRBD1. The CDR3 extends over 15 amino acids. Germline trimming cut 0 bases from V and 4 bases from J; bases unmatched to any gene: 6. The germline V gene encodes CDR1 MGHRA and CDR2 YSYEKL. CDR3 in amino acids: CASSQEGNRGYEQYF. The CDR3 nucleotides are TGCGCCAGCAGCCAAGAGGGTAACAGGGGTTACGAGCAGTACTTC.

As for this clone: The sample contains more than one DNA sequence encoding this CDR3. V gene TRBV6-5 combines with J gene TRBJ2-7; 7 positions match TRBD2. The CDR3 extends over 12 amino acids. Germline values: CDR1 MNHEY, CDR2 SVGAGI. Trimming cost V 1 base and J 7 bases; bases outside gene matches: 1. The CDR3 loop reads CASSYFGGEQYF. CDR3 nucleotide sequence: TGTGCCAGCAGTTACTTCGGGGGGGAGCAGTACTTC.

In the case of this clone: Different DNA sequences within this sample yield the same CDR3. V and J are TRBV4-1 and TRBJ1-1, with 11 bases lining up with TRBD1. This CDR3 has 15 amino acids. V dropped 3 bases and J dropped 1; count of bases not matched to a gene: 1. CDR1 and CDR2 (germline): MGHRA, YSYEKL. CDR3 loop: CASSQGQGGNTEAFF. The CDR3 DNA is TGCGCCAGCAGCCAGGGACAGGGGGGGAACACTGAAGCTTTCTTT.

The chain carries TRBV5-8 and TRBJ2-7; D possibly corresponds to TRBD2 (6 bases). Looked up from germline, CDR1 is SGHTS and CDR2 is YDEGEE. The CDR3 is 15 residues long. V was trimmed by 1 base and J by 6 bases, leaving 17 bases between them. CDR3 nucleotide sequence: TGTGCCAGCAGCTTGTCGGCTAGCGTTACCAGCGAGCAGTACTTC. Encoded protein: CASSLSASVTSEQYF. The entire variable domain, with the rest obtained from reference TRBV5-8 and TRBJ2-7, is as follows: EAGVTQSPTHLIKTRGQQATLRCSPISGHTSVYWYQQALGLGLQFLLWYDEGEERNRGNFPPRFSGRQFPNYSSELNVNALELEDSALYLCASSLSASVTSEQYFGPGTRLTVT.

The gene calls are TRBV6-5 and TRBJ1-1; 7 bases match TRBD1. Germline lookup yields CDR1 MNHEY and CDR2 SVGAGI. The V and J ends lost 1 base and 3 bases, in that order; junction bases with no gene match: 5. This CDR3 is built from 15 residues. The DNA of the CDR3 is TGTGCCAGCAGTTACTTGCAGGGGGGGGACACTGAAGCTTTCTTT. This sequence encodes CASSYLQGGDTEAFF.

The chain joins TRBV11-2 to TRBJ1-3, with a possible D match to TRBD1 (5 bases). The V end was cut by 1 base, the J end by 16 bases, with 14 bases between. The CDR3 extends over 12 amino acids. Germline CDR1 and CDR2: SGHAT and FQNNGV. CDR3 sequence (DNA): TGTGCCAGCAGCTTAGGGGAGTGGGGGACGTATTTT. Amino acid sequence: CASSLGEWGTYF.

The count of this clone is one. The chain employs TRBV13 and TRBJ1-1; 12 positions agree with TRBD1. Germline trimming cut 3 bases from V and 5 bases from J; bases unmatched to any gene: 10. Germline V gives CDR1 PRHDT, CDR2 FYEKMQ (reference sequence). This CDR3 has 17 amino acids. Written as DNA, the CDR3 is TGTGCCAGCAGCTTGTTTGGGACAGGGGGCGTGGGGACTGAAGCTTTCTTT. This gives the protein CASSLFGTGGVGTEAFF.

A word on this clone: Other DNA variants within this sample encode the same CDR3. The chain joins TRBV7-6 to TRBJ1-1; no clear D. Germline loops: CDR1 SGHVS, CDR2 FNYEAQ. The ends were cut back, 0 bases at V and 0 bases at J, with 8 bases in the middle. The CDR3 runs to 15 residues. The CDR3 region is CASSLARDLNTEAFF. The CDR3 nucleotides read TGTGCCAGCAGCTTAGCGAGAGACTTGAACACTGAAGCTTTCTTT.

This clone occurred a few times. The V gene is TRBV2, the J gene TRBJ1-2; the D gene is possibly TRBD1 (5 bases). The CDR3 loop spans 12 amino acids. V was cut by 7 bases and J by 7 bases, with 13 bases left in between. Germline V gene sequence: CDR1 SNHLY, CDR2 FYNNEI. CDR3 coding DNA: TGTGCCAGCATTGGGGACGACCCTGGCTACACCTTC. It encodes CASIGDDPGYTF. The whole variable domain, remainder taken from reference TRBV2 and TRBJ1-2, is EPEVTQTPSHQVTQMGQEVILRCVPISNHLYFYWYRQILGQKVEFLVSFYNNEISEKSEIFDDQFSVERPDGSNFTLKIRSTKLEDSAMYFCASIGDDPGYTFGSGTRLTVV.

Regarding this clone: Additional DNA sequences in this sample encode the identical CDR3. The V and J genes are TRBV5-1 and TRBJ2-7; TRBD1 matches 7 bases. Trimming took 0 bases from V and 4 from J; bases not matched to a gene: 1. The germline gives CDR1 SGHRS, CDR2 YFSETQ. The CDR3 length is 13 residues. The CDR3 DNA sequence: TGCGCCAGCAGCTTGGACAGGGGATACGAGCAGTACTTC. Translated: CASSLDRGYEQYF.

CDR3 nucleotides: TGTGCCAGCAGCCCCAAACCGACAGGGGGCGAGCAGTACTTC. Its protein product is CASSPKPTGGEQYF. V gene TRBV13 combines with J gene TRBJ2-7, with 9 bases identical to TRBD1. The CDR3 runs 14 residues. Trimming removed 5 bases from V and 6 bases from J; junction bases left unmatched: 8. Germline V gene lookup returns CDR1 PRHDT and CDR2 FYEKMQ (reference sequence).

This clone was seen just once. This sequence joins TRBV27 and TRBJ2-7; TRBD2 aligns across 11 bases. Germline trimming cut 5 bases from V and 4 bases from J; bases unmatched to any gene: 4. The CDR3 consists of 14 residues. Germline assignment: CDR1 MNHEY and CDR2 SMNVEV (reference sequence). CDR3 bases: TGTGCCAGCAGTGCCCTAGCGGGAGGTTACGAGCAGTACTTC. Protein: CASSALAGGYEQYF.

For the CDR3, the DNA is TGTGCCAGCAGCCCAACCTCGGGACATTTGAACACTGAAGCTTTCTTT. It encodes CASSPTSGHLNTEAFF. This chain connects TRBV11-3 to TRBJ1-1, with a tentative D call TRBD1 (6 bases). The length of the CDR3 is 16 residues. The V end was cut by 5 bases, the J end by 0 bases, with 16 bases between. Germline CDR1 SGHNT, CDR2 YENEEA.

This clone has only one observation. CDR3 sequence (DNA): TGTGCCAGCAGTTTATACGGGAGTGGTGAGCAGTTCTTC. Translating gives CASSLYGSGEQFF. The chain couples TRBV27 to TRBJ2-1; TRBD2 is a possible D gene (6 bases). Per the germline V gene, CDR1 is MNHEY and CDR2 is SMNVEV (reference sequence). The CDR3 is 13 amino acids. Trimming shortened V by 1 base and J by 9 bases, and 10 bases separated the two germline ends.